These 29 T cell receptor beta chains were all obtained from the same sample, sequenced in a study of read filtering for tumor transcriptome and immune sequencing. From 300 to 450 ng of RNA, a library with molecular barcoded alpha/delta and beta/gamma adaptors was made. TCRdb used MiXCR to reprocess the reads, holding one entry per CDR3 protein. The data show around 23,000 distinct CDR3 sequences, approximately 23% seen once. Sequenced input: a population of CD138-negative cells sorted from bone marrow. These receptors were collected from a donor at least 40 years old with multiple myeloma.

J is TRBJ2-6 and V is TRBV12-3 or TRBV12-4; possible D gene TRBD2, 7 bases. Trimming pared 11 bases from V and 0 bases from J, leaving 17 bases between. CDR3 size: 16 residues. Here the CDR3 DNA reads TGTGCCTTTGGGGGGGGCGTTGACTCTGGGGCCAACGTCCTGACTTTC. Encoded protein: CAFGGGVDSGANVLTF.

The chain uses TRBV5-1 and TRBJ2-7, with a possible D match to TRBD1 (7 bases). V lost 7 bases to trimming and J lost 5 bases, with 19 bases between them. This CDR3 has 14 residues. From germline, CDR1 is SGHRS and CDR2 YFSETQ. For the CDR3, the DNA is TGCGCCAGCCAAACCAGGACAGGAGGGGACGAGCAGTACTTC. It specifies CASQTRTGGDEQYF.

This clonotype was seen ten or more times. The chain recombines TRBV19 with TRBJ1-6; D is undetermined. CDR1 and CDR2 (germline): LNHDA, SQIVND (reference sequence). CDR3 length: 13 amino acids. V lost 5 bases and J 9 bases, leaving 11 bases between the germline ends. The CDR3 sequence is CASSPDPFSPLHF. Written as DNA, the CDR3 is TGTGCCAGTAGTCCGGATCCATTTTCACCCCTCCACTTT. The full variable domain, completed using reference TRBV19 and TRBJ1-6, is DGGITQSPKYLFRKEGQNVTLSCEQNLNHDAMYWYRQDPGQGLRLIYYSQIVNDFQKGDIAEGYSVSREKKESFPLTVTSAQKNPTAFYLCASSPDPFSPLHFGNGTRLTVT.

This clonotype was recorded many times. The V gene is TRBV11-2, the J gene TRBJ2-3, with a possible D match to TRBD2 (6 bases). Trimming took 0 bases from V and 1 from J, leaving 8 bases between them. The CDR3 runs 15 residues. The germline CDR1 and CDR2 sequences are SGHAT and FQNNGV. For the CDR3, the DNA is TGTGCCAGCAGCTTAGACAGGGAGGGCACAGATACGCAGTATTTT. Translation: CASSLDREGTDTQYF.

With respect to this clonotype: A much larger clone differs by one base, so this may be a read error. The chain uses TRBV4-1 and TRBJ2-2; the match to TRBD2 covers 7 bases. The CDR3 sequence is 14 residues long. The germline V gene encodes CDR1 MGHRA and CDR2 YSYEKL. V was pared by 0 bases and J by 7 bases, with 2 bases of the junction left unmatched. The CDR3 DNA reads as TGCGCCAGCAGCCAAGAGTGGGGGGGCGGGGAGCTGTTTTTT. Translation gives CASSQEWGGGELFF.

The sample holds many counts of this clonotype. The V and J genes are TRBV3-1 and TRBJ2-3, with D possibly matching TRBD1 (6 bases). V lost 4 bases to trimming and J lost 1 base, with 9 bases between them. This CDR3 region has 14 residues. From germline, CDR1 is LGHDT and CDR2 YNNKEL (reference sequence). Here the CDR3 reads CASSPPGGTDTQYF. Here the CDR3 DNA reads TGTGCCAGCAGCCCCCCAGGGGGCACAGATACGCAGTATTTT.

This clonotype was seen at least ten times. The chain carries TRBV12-3 or TRBV12-4 and TRBJ2-1, with D possibly called TRBD1 or TRBD2 (5 bases each). V was shortened by 7 bases and J by 9 bases, with 16 bases between the two germline ends. CDR3 size: 13 residues. The CDR3 loop reads CASIRGGWGEQFF. The DNA for the CDR3 is TGTGCCAGCATCCGGGGCGGTTGGGGTGAGCAGTTCTTC.

For this clonotype: A clone one base away is much larger, so this may be a read error. The chain couples TRBV10-3 to TRBJ2-2, with D perhaps given as TRBD1 or TRBD2 (5 bases each). The CDR3 is 15 amino acids. Germline V CDR1 and CDR2: ENHRY, SYGVKD. The CDR3 here is CATSEGRGAVGELFF. The CDR3 coding sequence is TGTGCCACCAGTGAGGGGCGAGGGGCGGTCGGGGAGCTGTTTTTT.

This clonotype was observed at least ten times. V gene TRBV20-1 combines with J gene TRBJ2-7; D is ambiguous. V shed 6 bases and J shed 2 bases, with 17 bases lying between them. Looked up from germline, CDR1 is DFQATT and CDR2 is SNEGSKA (reference sequence). CDR3 length: 14 residues. The DNA for the CDR3 is TGCAGTGCCAAAGATTGGGGTTCCCCCTACGAGCAGTACTTC. Protein sequence: CSAKDWGSPYEQYF.

There are a few counts of this clonotype. The chain joins TRBV4-1 to TRBJ1-3, with a tentative D call TRBD1 (6 bases). CDR1 is MGHRA and CDR2 is YSYEKL in the germline V gene. This CDR3 comprises 15 residues. V lost 4 bases, J lost 4 bases, and 14 bases lay in between. The CDR3 here is CASSRQDVGGNTIYF. The CDR3 DNA is TGCGCCAGCAGCCGACAGGATGTTGGAGGAAACACCATATATTTT.

This clonotype has a handful of counts. Compared with germline, one end of the junction differs, possibly owing to a read error. The chain employs TRBV6-4 and TRBJ1-5; D possibly corresponds to TRBD1 (5 bases). The germline V gene has CDR1 MRHNA and CDR2 SNTAGT. The CDR3 length is 16 residues. The CDR3 DNA reads TGTGTCAGCATCGCACAGGTCATGTGCAGCAATCAGCCCCAGCATTTT. It translates to CVSIAQVMCSNQPQHF.

This clonotype is medium-sized in the sample. The J gene is TRBJ2-1, the V gene TRBV28, with TRBD2 identical over 7 bases. V was pared by 9 bases and J by 0 bases, with 5 bases of the junction left unmatched. There are 14 residues in the CDR3. In germline, CDR1 is MDHEN, CDR2 SYDVKM. The CDR3 sequence: CASRTRSSYNEQFF. Written as DNA, the CDR3 is TGTGCCAGTAGGACTAGGAGCTCCTACAATGAGCAGTTCTTC.

This clonotype was observed many times. This rearrangement joins TRBV29-1 to TRBJ1-1; unclear D gene. CDR1 and CDR2 (germline): SQVTM, ANQGSEA. CDR3 size: 12 residues. V shed 5 bases and J shed 1 base, with 8 bases lying between them. CDR3 bases: TGCAGCGTTATTAACCAGAACACTGAAGCTTTCTTT. Encoded protein: CSVINQNTEAFF. Complete variable domain (other parts from reference TRBV29-1 and TRBJ1-1): SAVISQKPSRDICQRGTSLTIQCQVDSQVTMMFWYRQQPGQSLTLIATANQGSEATYESGFVIDKFPISRPNLTFSTLTVSNMSPEDSSIYLCSVINQNTEAFFGQGTRLTVV.

With regard to this clonotype: A much more abundant neighbour one base away suggests this may be a read error. The rearrangement uses TRBV7-2 and TRBJ2-7; a possible D gene is TRBD2 (5 bases). The V end was cut by 1 base, the J end by 9 bases, with 13 bases between. CDR3 length: 13 residues. CDR1 is SGHTA and CDR2 is FQGNSA in the germline V gene. CDR3 bases: TGTGCCAGCAGCTTAGGTTCGGGGTTCGGGCAGTACTTC. Encoded protein: CASSLGSGFGQYF. Full variable domain (missing parts from reference TRBV7-2 and TRBJ2-7): GAGVSQSPSNKVTEKGKDVELRCDPISGHTALYWYRQSLGQGLEFLIYFQGNSAPDKSGLPSDRFSAERTGGSVSTLTIQRTQQEDSAVYLCASSLGSGFGQYFGPGTRLTVT.

This clonotype was seen ten or more times. The chain employs TRBV20-1 and TRBJ2-5, with D unresolved. This CDR3 spans 13 amino acids. CDR1 is DFQATT, CDR2 SNEGSKA, per germline (reference sequence). Trimming removed 4 bases at V and 2 bases at J, with 11 bases between. The CDR3 bases are TGCAGTGCTACAGATATAGGACAAGAGACCCAGTACTTC. As protein: CSATDIGQETQYF.

This clonotype showed up many times. The rearrangement joins TRBV7-2 to TRBJ2-5, with D uncertain. From germline, CDR1 is SGHTA and CDR2 FQGNSA. CDR3 length: 14 residues. Trimming took off 5 bases at V and 5 bases at J, with 15 bases between the two ends. CDR3 nucleotide sequence: TGTGCCAGCAGCCTCGGTCCTAGTGGGGAGACCCAGTACTTC. Translating gives CASSLGPSGETQYF.

As to this clonotype: The likely explanation is a read error, given a far larger clone one base away. The chain employs TRBV11-1 and TRBJ2-7; weak D call: TRBD2 (7 bases). The CDR3 spans 16 residues. Germline V gene data show CDR1 as SGHAT and CDR2 as FQDESV (reference sequence). V gave up 4 bases and J gave up 7 bases, with 23 bases separating them. The CDR3 region is CASSSPRAGHYNEQYF. The CDR3 DNA reads TGTGCCAGCAGCTCCCCAAGAGCGGGACACTACAATGAGCAGTACTTC.

This clonotype showed up many times. V gene TRBV5-1 combines with J gene TRBJ2-7, with 9 bases that match TRBD1. The trim removed 0 bases at V and 2 bases at J, leaving 0 bases unmatched. Germline loops: CDR1 SGHRS, CDR2 YFSETQ. The CDR3 has 14 amino acids. The CDR3 sequence: CASSLDRGPYEQYF. The CDR3 coding sequence is TGCGCCAGCAGCTTGGACAGGGGGCCCTACGAGCAGTACTTC.

This clonotype occurred a few times. This chain joins TRBV6-1 and TRBJ1-5, with D tentatively TRBD1 (6 bases). The CDR3 consists of 11 residues. V lost 9 bases and J 9 bases, leaving 12 bases between the germline ends. Germline V gene data show CDR1 as MNHNS and CDR2 as SASEGT. The CDR3 region has the DNA TGTGCCAGTCAGGGGACCCGGCCCCAGCATTTT. As protein: CASQGTRPQHF.

This clonotype was detected only once. This chain uses TRBV4-1 with TRBJ2-5, with 12 bases identical to TRBD2. Germline lookup yields CDR1 MGHRA and CDR2 YSYEKL. V was pared by 1 base and J by 0 bases, with 15 bases of the junction left unmatched. CDR3 length: 21 residues. CDR3 residues: CASSQVWGRTSGGSYQETQYF. The CDR3 DNA is TGCGCCAGCAGCCAAGTTTGGGGTCGTACTAGCGGGGGGTCGTACCAAGAGACCCAGTACTTC.

This clonotype was counted many times. The V gene is TRBV18, the J gene TRBJ2-3, with 11 bases that match TRBD1. This CDR3 is 16 amino acids long. Germline V gene data show CDR1 as KGHSH and CDR2 as LQKENI. V was pared by 5 bases and J by 2 bases, with 6 bases of the junction left unmatched. CDR3 loop: CASSVGQGANTDTQYF. CDR3 nucleotide sequence: TGTGCCAGCTCAGTCGGACAGGGGGCGAACACAGATACGCAGTATTTT.

This clonotype was recorded once. This sequence may be a read error, since a much larger clone differs from it by one base. V is TRBV20-1 and J is TRBJ2-2, with a possible D match to TRBD1 (5 bases). The CDR3 spans 15 residues. Germline values: CDR1 DFQATT, CDR2 SNEGSKA (reference sequence). CDR3 region: CSARDGQRGTRELFF. The CDR3 region has the DNA TGCAGTGCTAGAGATGGACAAAGAGGCACCCGGGAGCTGTTTTTT.

This clonotype came up many times. The chain is built from TRBV3-1 and TRBJ2-1, with a weak D call TRBD2 (6 bases). Germline CDR1 LGHDT, CDR2 YNNKEL (reference sequence). V shed 4 bases and J shed 0 bases, with 10 bases lying between them. This CDR3 has 15 residues. The CDR3 loop is CASSPGLRSYNEQFF. The CDR3 nucleotides read TGTGCCAGCAGCCCGGGACTCCGCTCCTACAATGAGCAGTTCTTC.

This clonotype has a count of ten or more. The J gene is TRBJ2-6, the V gene TRBV2; possible D gene TRBD1, 5 bases. This CDR3 comprises 15 residues. V was trimmed by 2 bases and J by 2 bases, leaving 7 bases between them. The germline V gene encodes CDR1 SNHLY and CDR2 FYNNEI. CDR3 in DNA: TGTGCCAGCAGTGAACTAGGGGCTGGGGCCAACGTCCTGACTTTC. Translated: CASSELGAGANVLTF.

This clonotype is termed hyperexpanded. J is TRBJ2-2 and V is TRBV7-4, with unresolved D. This CDR3 has 13 residues. V was cut by 11 bases and J by 4 bases, with 14 bases left in between. Germline CDR1 and CDR2: SGHVT and SQSDAQ. CDR3 residues: CARLQRATGELFF. The CDR3 region has the DNA TGTGCCCGATTGCAAAGGGCCACCGGGGAGCTGTTTTTT.

Many counts were recorded for this clonotype. The V and J genes are TRBV2 and TRBJ1-1; 11 nucleotides line up with TRBD1. The CDR3 consists of 14 residues. The V gene end was trimmed by 6 bases and the J gene end by 4 bases; junction bases not matched to a gene: 4. Per germline, CDR1 SNHLY and CDR2 FYNNEI. In DNA form, the CDR3 reads TGTGCCAGCAGATGGGGACAGGGGGGCACTGAAGCTTTCTTT. Its translation: CASRWGQGGTEAFF.

This clonotype ranks as medium-sized. CDR3 nucleotides: TGCAGTGCCTCGGGACTTCTGAACACTGAAGCTTTCTTT. Translated, it gives CSASGLLNTEAFF. The chain links TRBV20-1 to TRBJ1-1; possible D gene TRBD1, 5 bases. Germline loops: CDR1 DFQATT, CDR2 SNEGSKA (reference sequence). The CDR3 has 13 residues. Trimming pared 6 bases from V and 0 bases from J, leaving 11 bases between.

This clonotype has ten or more counts. The rearrangement uses TRBV9 and TRBJ2-2, with no clear D. This CDR3 is built from 12 residues. CDR1 is SGDLS, CDR2 YYNGEE, per germline. Trimming stripped 0 bases from V and 5 bases from J, with 2 bases between. The CDR3 DNA follows: TGTGCCAGCAGCGTAGGGACCGGGGAGCTGTTTTTT. Residues: CASSVGTGELFF.

The table lists this clonotype with many counts. The rearrangement joins TRBV11-2 to TRBJ2-3; weak D call: TRBD2 (5 bases). V was cut by 2 bases and J by 0 bases, with 18 bases left in between. The CDR3 is made up of 18 amino acids. Germline V gene lookup returns CDR1 SGHAT and CDR2 FQNNGV. The CDR3 nucleotides are TGTGCCAGCAGCTTAAATCCATCCGCGGGCTCTAGCACAGATACGCAGTATTTT. This codes for CASSLNPSAGSSTDTQYF.